These 28 T cell receptor beta chains were all obtained from the same sample, sequenced in a study of blood T cell repertoires in COVID-19. Generated by immunoSEQ multiplex PCR, the TCRdb table keeps only in-frame clones and is missing some. Here the sample spans roughly 100,000 clones, 80% to 85% being singletons. Sequencing was done on a sample of peripheral blood. The receptor source for this set is a man aged 80 or over with acute or convalescent COVID-19.

J is TRBJ2-3 and V is TRBV6-1; 7 bases are shared with TRBD2. The CDR3 totals 18 residues. CDR1 and CDR2 from the germline V gene are MNHNS and SASEGT. The V segment lost 3 bases and the J segment 1 base; nucleotides outside the gene matches: 13. The CDR3: CASSEGWGGAFGTDTQYF. The CDR3 DNA sequence: TGTGCCAGCAGTGAGGGTTGGGGGGGAGCTTTTGGCACAGATACGCAGTATTTT.

The rearrangement joins TRBV24-1 to TRBJ2-7; 11 bases map to TRBD1. The CDR3 sequence is 15 residues long. Germline V gives CDR1 KGHDR, CDR2 SFDVKD. The V gene end was trimmed by 4 bases and the J gene end by 0 bases; junction bases not matched to a gene: 1. In DNA form, the CDR3 reads TGTGCCACCAGTGACGGGACAGGGGGCTCCTACGAGCAGTACTTC. Residues: CATSDGTGGSYEQYF.

The chain has TRBV19 and TRBJ2-2; D is possibly TRBD2 (5 bases). The CDR3 loop spans 16 amino acids. The V gene's germline CDR1 is LNHDA and CDR2 SQIVND (reference sequence). With 5 bases removed from V and 0 bases from J, the gap between germline ends came to 13 bases. CDR3 in DNA: TGTGCCAGTAGTCTCTACAGCGGCTCGAACACCGGGGAGCTGTTTTTT. Translated, it gives CASSLYSGSNTGELFF.

The chain uses TRBV10-3 and TRBJ2-1, with 10 bases aligning to TRBD2. Germline CDR1 reads ENHRY; CDR2 reads SYGVKD. The ends lost 0 bases at V and 6 bases at J; junction bases unmatched: 2. This CDR3 has 15 amino acids. The CDR3 loop reads CAISESGLASNEQFF. The CDR3 nucleotides are TGTGCCATCAGTGAGTCGGGACTAGCGTCCAATGAGCAGTTCTTC.

This clone was seen more than once but under ten times. The chain links TRBV3-1 (or the pseudogene TRBV3-2) to TRBJ2-1, with 13 positions matching TRBD2. This CDR3 is 15 amino acids long. From germline, CDR1 is LGHDT and CDR2 YNNKEL (reference sequence). The J segment lost 5 bases and the V segment lost 5 bases, leaving 3 bases of the junction unmatched. CDR3 DNA: TGTGCCAGCAGCATGGGACTAGCGGGGAACAATGAGCAGTTCTTC. It encodes CASSMGLAGNNEQFF.

The chain employs TRBV6-5 and TRBJ2-1, with 7 bases matching TRBD1. The V gene's germline CDR1 is MNHEY and CDR2 SVGAGI. V was clipped by 6 bases and J by 1 base; unmatched bases: 6. CDR3 length: 15 amino acids. In DNA, the CDR3 is TGTGCCAGCAGAACACCGGGACAGTCCTACAATGAGCAGTTCTTC. Amino acids: CASRTPGQSYNEQFF.

The chain links TRBV19 to TRBJ1-2; D gene unclear. Germline V gives CDR1 LNHDA, CDR2 SQIVND (reference sequence). Trimming removed 2 bases at V and 1 base at J, with 5 bases between. The CDR3 spans 13 residues. The chain's CDR3 is CASSIQVNYGYTF. CDR3 nucleotides: TGTGCCAGTAGTATACAGGTTAACTATGGCTACACCTTC.

This clone occurred a few times. This CDR3 is CASSLAEFMNTEAFF. The CDR3 region has the DNA TGCGCCAGCAGCTTGGCCGAGTTCATGAACACTGAAGCTTTCTTT. The rearrangement uses TRBV5-1 and TRBJ1-1, with D unresolved. Deletions cut 0 bases from V and 0 bases from J, with 9 bases between. CDR1 and CDR2 from the germline V gene are SGHRS and YFSETQ. The CDR3 loop spans 15 amino acids. Using reference TRBV5-1 and TRBJ1-1 for the parts outside the CDR3, the full variable domain is KAGVTQTPRYLIKTRGQQVTLSCSPISGHRSVSWYQQTPGQGLQFLFEYFSETQRNKGNFPGRFSGRQFSNSRSEMNVSTLELGDSALYLCASSLAEFMNTEAFFGQGTRLTVV.

The rearrangement joins TRBV10-3 to TRBJ2-5; 10 bases line up with TRBD2. Germline CDR1 is ENHRY and CDR2 is SYGVKD. CDR3 length equals 16 residues. V dropped 3 bases and J dropped 6; count of bases not matched to a gene: 10. CDR3 residues: CAISDLASGRRKTQYF. The CDR3 DNA sequence: TGTGCCATCAGTGATCTGGCTAGCGGGAGACGGAAGACCCAGTACTTC.

This clone was seen a single time. V and J are TRBV29-1 and TRBJ2-7; 8 bases agree with TRBD2. The CDR3 extends over 14 amino acids. The V gene end was trimmed by 6 bases and the J gene end by 5 bases; junction bases not matched to a gene: 12. Per germline, CDR1 SQVTM and CDR2 ANQGSEA. The CDR3: CSVGSGSILNEQYF. CDR3 DNA: TGCAGCGTCGGCAGCGGGAGTATCCTAAACGAGCAGTACTTC.

This chain links TRBV24-1 with TRBJ2-3, with TRBD2 matching 7 bases. CDR1 KGHDR and CDR2 SFDVKD come from the germline V gene. Trimming took 2 bases from V and 11 from J; bases not matched to a gene: 9. The CDR3 runs 14 residues. The CDR3 reads CATSDWDSGPRQYF. The CDR3 DNA reads TGTGCCACCAGTGATTGGGATAGCGGGCCCCGGCAGTATTTT.

V and J are TRBV18 and TRBJ1-1, with 9 bases fitting TRBD1. V lost 0 bases to trimming and J lost 7 bases; unmatched junction nucleotides: 9. CDR3 length equals 16 residues. The V gene's germline CDR1 is KGHSH and CDR2 LQKENI. The CDR3 bases are TGTGCCAGCTCACCACCGGGGACAGGGAATGTTGGTGAAGCTTTCTTT. Its translation: CASSPPGTGNVGEAFF.

This chain connects TRBV11-1 to TRBJ2-5; D uncertain. CDR3 size: 14 residues. V lost 5 bases and J lost 0, with 10 bases in between. Germline V gene lookup returns CDR1 SGHAT and CDR2 FQDESV (reference sequence). The CDR3 DNA follows: TGTGCCAGCAGCCTGAGGCAGTACCAAGAGACCCAGTACTTC. Protein product: CASSLRQYQETQYF.

The chain is built from TRBV5-1 and TRBJ1-6, with D uncertain. The V end lost 3 bases, the J end lost 7 bases, and 8 bases lay between the germline ends. The germline V gene has CDR1 SGHRS and CDR2 YFSETQ. CDR3 size: 13 residues. The CDR3 sequence is CASSSQENSPLHF. DNA for the CDR3: TGCGCCAGCAGCTCCCAGGAAAATTCACCCCTCCACTTT. The full variable domain, in which reference TRBV5-1 and TRBJ1-6 provide the parts outside the CDR3, is KAGVTQTPRYLIKTRGQQVTLSCSPISGHRSVSWYQQTPGQGLQFLFEYFSETQRNKGNFPGRFSGRQFSNSRSEMNVSTLELGDSALYLCASSSQENSPLHFGNGTRLTVT.

The chain employs TRBV15 and TRBJ1-2; no clear D. V dropped 0 bases and J dropped 6 bases, with 14 bases sitting between them. Per the germline V gene, CDR1 is LNHNV and CDR2 is YYDKDF (reference sequence). The CDR3 runs 15 residues. In DNA form, the CDR3 reads TGTGCCACCAGCAGAGATTATTTGCTCCAGGATGGCTACACCTTC. Translated: CATSRDYLLQDGYTF.

Concerning this clone: Different DNA sequences within this sample yield the same CDR3. V and J are TRBV18 and TRBJ1-3, with unresolved D. The CDR3 spans 15 residues. CDR1 and CDR2 from the germline V gene are KGHSH and LQKENI. The V gene lost 4 bases and the J gene lost 0 bases, with 10 bases spanning the gap. CDR3 region: CASSRQASSGNTIYF. The CDR3 nucleotides read TGTGCCAGCTCACGCCAGGCAAGCTCTGGAAACACCATATATTTT.

The CDR3 DNA sequence: TGCGCCAGCAGCCAAGACAGGGGAGAGACCCAGTACTTC. Amino acids: CASSQDRGETQYF. J is TRBJ2-5 and V is TRBV4-3, with a weak D call TRBD1 (6 bases). CDR1 is LGHNA, CDR2 YSLEER, per germline. CDR3 length: 13 residues. Trimming took 0 bases from V and 4 from J, leaving 6 bases between them.

This clone was observed a single time. The chain carries TRBV30 and TRBJ1-6; D possibly corresponds to TRBD1 (6 bases). CDR1 is GTSNPN, CDR2 SVGIG, per germline (reference sequence). This CDR3 comprises 13 residues. Trimming took 4 bases from V and 9 from J, leaving 13 bases between them. CDR3 in amino acids: CAWTRTVLSPLHF. In nucleotides, the CDR3 is TGTGCCTGGACTCGGACAGTCCTTTCACCCCTCCACTTT. The full variable domain, in which reference TRBV30 and TRBJ1-6 provide the parts outside the CDR3, is SQTIHQWPATLVQPVGSPLSLECTVEGTSNPNLYWYRQAAGRGLQLLFYSVGIGQISSEVPQNLSASRPQDRQFILSSKKLLLSDSGFYLCAWTRTVLSPLHFGNGTRLTVT.

The chain is built from TRBV5-5 and TRBJ1-2; D is uncertain. The germline gives CDR1 SGHKS, CDR2 YYEKEE (reference sequence). The CDR3 covers 14 residues. Trimming shortened V by 3 bases and J by 2 bases, and 11 bases separated the two germline ends. The CDR3 reads CASSSSTVNYGYTF. CDR3 in DNA: TGTGCCAGCAGCTCGTCGACTGTGAACTATGGCTACACCTTC. The entire variable domain, with the rest obtained from reference TRBV5-5 and TRBJ1-2, is as follows: DAGVTQSPTHLIKTRGQQVTLRCSPISGHKSVSWYQQVLGQGPQFIFQYYEKEERGRGNFPDRFSARQFPNYSSELNVNALLLGDSALYLCASSSSTVNYGYTFGSGTRLTVV.

The V gene is TRBV2, the J gene TRBJ2-1; TRBD2 aligns across 11 bases. Unmatched junction bases numbered 4, after V lost 5 bases and J lost 7 bases. The CDR3 contains 14 residues. Germline CDR1 reads SNHLY; CDR2 reads FYNNEI. The CDR3 loop is CASSQRLAGNEQFF. In DNA form, the CDR3 reads TGTGCCAGCAGTCAAAGACTAGCGGGGAATGAGCAGTTCTTC.

This chain links TRBV19 with TRBJ2-4; 10 nucleotides match TRBD1. Germline trimming cut 4 bases from V and 5 bases from J; bases unmatched to any gene: 11. The germline V gene encodes CDR1 LNHDA and CDR2 SQIVND (reference sequence). The CDR3 has 17 amino acids. CDR3 region: CASSTRRGQGGENIQYF. Written as DNA, the CDR3 is TGTGCCAGTAGTACCCGCCGTGGACAGGGGGGGGAAAACATTCAGTACTTC.

The gene calls are TRBV4-3 and TRBJ1-1, with D maybe TRBD1 (6 bases). CDR3 length: 16 amino acids. Deletions cut 3 bases from V and 4 bases from J, with 18 bases between. CDR1 and CDR2 from the germline V gene are LGHNA and YSLEER. The CDR3 DNA sequence: TGCGCCAGCAGCCACGCCCTACAGGGTCGGGTCACTGAAGCTTTCTTT. It codes for CASSHALQGRVTEAFF.

The table lists this clone with a few counts. The chain carries TRBV5-1 and TRBJ2-7; 9 bases agree with TRBD1. The germline gives CDR1 SGHRS, CDR2 YFSETQ. This CDR3 is 14 amino acids long. With 2 bases clipped from V and 5 bases from J, the junction kept 5 bases outside the gene matches. The CDR3, as DNA: TGCGCCAGCAGCTTCCACAGGGGGCTGGACGAGCAGTACTTC. This encodes CASSFHRGLDEQYF. The full variable domain, its missing parts supplied by reference TRBV5-1 and TRBJ2-7, is KAGVTQTPRYLIKTRGQQVTLSCSPISGHRSVSWYQQTPGQGLQFLFEYFSETQRNKGNFPGRFSGRQFSNSRSEMNVSTLELGDSALYLCASSFHRGLDEQYFGPGTRLTVT.

The chain recombines TRBV18 with TRBJ1-5; possible D gene TRBD1, 5 bases. In germline, CDR1 is KGHSH, CDR2 LQKENI. The CDR3 contains 15 residues. The V gene lost 4 bases and the J gene lost 3 bases, with 13 bases spanning the gap. DNA for the CDR3: TGTGCCAGCTCACTCGGGGGGGGTTCCAATCAGCCCCAGCATTTT. It is translated as CASSLGGGSNQPQHF.

V gene TRBV7-2 combines with J gene TRBJ2-1; 8 bases line up with TRBD2. V gave up 5 bases and J gave up 6 bases; unmatched junction bases: 12. Germline-derived CDR1 and CDR2 are SGHTA and FQGNSA. This CDR3 has 16 residues. The CDR3 spells CASSRKIGTRGNEQFF. CDR3 coding DNA: TGTGCCAGCAGCCGGAAGATAGGGACTAGAGGCAATGAGCAGTTCTTC.

The rearrangement uses TRBV27 and TRBJ2-6, with D perhaps TRBD1 (6 bases). The CDR3 runs to 16 residues. V shed 6 bases and J shed 0 bases, with 12 bases lying between them. Germline CDR1 MNHEY, CDR2 SMNVEV (reference sequence). This CDR3 is CASRETGTSGANVLTF. The DNA for the CDR3 is TGTGCCAGCAGAGAAACAGGGACCTCTGGGGCCAACGTCCTGACTTTC.

The chain has TRBV28 and TRBJ2-4; perhaps TRBD2 as D (6 bases). Germline values: CDR1 MDHEN, CDR2 SYDVKM. The CDR3 has 16 amino acids. Trimming stripped 8 bases from V and 2 bases from J, with 19 bases between. The CDR3 sequence is CASSPQRADSKNIQYF. CDR3 sequence (DNA): TGTGCCAGCTCTCCCCAGCGGGCGGACTCCAAAAACATTCAGTACTTC. Full variable domain (remainder filled in from reference TRBV28 and TRBJ2-4): DVKVTQSSRYLVKRTGEKVFLECVQDMDHENMFWYRQDPGLGLRLIYFSYDVKMKEKGDIPEGYSVSREKKERFSLILESASTNQTSMYLCASSPQRADSKNIQYFGAGTRLSVL.

The chain recombines TRBV19 with TRBJ1-5; D is undetermined. Per the germline V gene, CDR1 is LNHDA and CDR2 is SQIVND (reference sequence). V shed 3 bases and J shed 0 bases, with 9 bases lying between them. CDR3 length: 15 amino acids. The CDR3 DNA is TGTGCCAGTAGTATCTCTACCTATAGCAATCAGCCCCAGCATTTT. Translation: CASSISTYSNQPQHF.